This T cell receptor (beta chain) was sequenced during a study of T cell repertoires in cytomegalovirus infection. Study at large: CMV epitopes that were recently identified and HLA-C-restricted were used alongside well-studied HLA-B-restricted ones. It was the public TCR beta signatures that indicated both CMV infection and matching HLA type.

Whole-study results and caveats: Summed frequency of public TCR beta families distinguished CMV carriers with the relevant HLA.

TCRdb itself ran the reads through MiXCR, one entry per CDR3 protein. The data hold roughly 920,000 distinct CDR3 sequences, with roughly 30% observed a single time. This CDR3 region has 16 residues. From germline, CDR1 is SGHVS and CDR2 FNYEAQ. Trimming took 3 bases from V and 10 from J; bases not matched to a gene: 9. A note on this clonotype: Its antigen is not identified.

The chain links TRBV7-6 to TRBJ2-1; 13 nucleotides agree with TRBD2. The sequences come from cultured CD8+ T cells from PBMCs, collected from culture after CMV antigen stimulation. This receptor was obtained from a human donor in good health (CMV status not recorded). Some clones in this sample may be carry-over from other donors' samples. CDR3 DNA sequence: TGTGCCAGCAGCTTTCCCTCGACTAGCGGGGGGTTAGAGCAGTTCTTC. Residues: CASSFPSTSGGLEQFF.